This T cell receptor (beta chain) originates from a study of T cell repertoires in cytomegalovirus infection. Study information: Both CMV infection and a matching HLA type were indicated by public TCR beta signatures.

This clonotype was detected a few times. Its antigen remains unidentified. General study points: Public TCR beta family frequency separated CMV-and-HLA carriers, including in an independent cohort. The ex vivo response showed dominance by HLA-C-restricted CMV-specific TCR beta clonotypes.

The CDR3 spans 13 residues. Germline-derived CDR1 and CDR2 are SQVTM and ANQGSEA. V lost 7 bases, J lost 6 bases, and 16 bases lay in between. MiXCR, applied by TCRdb to the reads, yields one record per CDR3 protein. The repertoire holds 200,000 to 300,000 distinct CDR3 sequences, with around 15% as singletons. The chain couples TRBV29-1 to TRBJ2-1, with D unresolved. This sequence originates from a human donor in good health (CMV status not recorded). Some clones in this sample may be carry-over from other donors' samples. The sample was PBMCs. The CDR3 is CSGRSYLGNEQFF. The CDR3 DNA reads as TGCAGCGGACGATCCTACCTTGGCAATGAGCAGTTCTTC.